The clone carrying this T cell receptor (beta chain) was seen many times. This record comes from a study of early T cells in non-severe SARS-CoV-2 infection. This CDR3 spans 14 amino acids. V lost 6 bases and J lost 0; bases outside the gene matches: 4. Tagging with unique molecular identifiers was applied to individual cDNA molecules. MiXCR, run by TCRdb on the 5' RACE reads, gives a single entry per CDR3 protein. The sample records tens of thousands of distinct CDR3 sequences, approximately 5.9% being singletons. The receptor comes from an adult who was a healthcare worker with PCR-confirmed SARS-CoV-2 infection or an uninfected control (not recorded which). This sequence joins TRBV12-3 or TRBV12-4 and TRBJ1-1; 7 bases match TRBD1. Sequencing used whole blood. The CDR3 here is CASRTRGLNTEAFF. The CDR3 bases are TGTGCCAGCAGGACAAGGGGGCTGAACACTGAAGCTTTCTTT.